What follows are 32 T cell receptor beta chains derived from one specimen sequenced in a study of blood T cells in healthy people across ages. The second PCR ran 7 to 11 cycles with a sample-barcoded 5' primer and J-beta primers. TCRdb used MiXCR to reprocess the 5' RACE reads, holding one entry per CDR3 protein. This sample carries some 930,000 distinct CDR3 sequences, under 35% of them seen once, and the ten largest clones take 10%. These data also featured in a second study, about T cells of mothers and their children.

The sequenced sample consisted of blood. The receptors stem from a woman aged 40-49 years in good health.

V gene TRBV3-1 combines with J gene TRBJ1-1; 10 bases fit TRBD1. The germline gives CDR1 LGHDT, CDR2 YNNKEL (reference sequence). The CDR3 extends over 15 amino acids. J was trimmed by 3 bases and V by 6 bases; bases with no gene match: 7. CDR3 nucleotides: TGTGCCAGCAGTTCGACAGGGGGCTTTGACACTGAAGCTTTCTTT. This codes for CASSSTGGFDTEAFF. The variable domain in full, completed from reference TRBV3-1 and TRBJ1-1, reads DTAVSQTPKYLVTQMGNDKSIKCEQNLGHDTMYWYKQDSKKFLKIMFSYNNKELIINETVPNRFSPKSPDKAHLNLHINSLELGDSAVYFCASSSTGGFDTEAFFGQGTRLTVV.

Remarks on this clonotype: This may be a read error: a much more frequent sequence differs by one nucleotide. CDR3 in amino acids: CASRYRTGYGYTF. The CDR3 DNA sequence: TGTGCCAGCAGGTACAGGACAGGCTATGGCTACACCTTC. V usage is TRBV6-2 or TRBV6-3 and J usage is TRBJ1-2, with 7 bases lining up with TRBD1. Per the germline V gene, CDR1 is MNHEY and CDR2 is SVGEGT. This CDR3 spans 13 amino acids. The J segment lost 4 bases and the V segment lost 6 bases, leaving 5 bases of the junction unmatched.

The chain uses TRBV7-8 and TRBJ1-1, with a tentative D call TRBD1 (6 bases). Trimming removed 1 base at V and 0 bases at J, with 15 bases between. This CDR3 region has 17 residues. Germline CDR1 reads SGHVS; CDR2 reads FQNEAQ. The CDR3 protein is CASSLEGGLLLNTEAFF. The CDR3 DNA follows: TGTGCCAGCAGCTTAGAGGGGGGGCTACTGTTGAACACTGAAGCTTTCTTT.

This clonotype was seen a few times. The chain employs TRBV29-1 and TRBJ1-1; TRBD1 matches at 8 bases. V shed 0 bases and J 8 bases; nucleotides not matched to a gene: 5. CDR1 and CDR2 from the germline V gene are SQVTM and ANQGSEA. The CDR3 consists of 13 residues. The CDR3 nucleotides are TGCAGCGTTGAAGAGCCAGGGGGCCTGGAAGCTTTCTTT. Its protein is CSVEEPGGLEAFF.

V is TRBV3-1 and J is TRBJ2-1, with TRBD2 as a possible D gene (6 bases). CDR3 length: 13 amino acids. The V and J ends lost 7 bases and 8 bases respectively, with 15 bases between them. Per germline, CDR1 LGHDT and CDR2 YNNKEL (reference sequence). The CDR3 here is CASTYRAGYEQFF. The DNA of the CDR3 is TGTGCCAGCACCTATCGGGCGGGGTATGAGCAGTTCTTC.

This clonotype was seen only once. The J gene is TRBJ1-5, the V gene TRBV20-1; D is unclear. Germline V gene lookup returns CDR1 DFQATT and CDR2 SNEGSKA (reference sequence). Between the trimmed V and J ends, which lost 3 bases and 3 bases, there was a span of 15 bases. CDR3 size: 15 residues. CDR3 protein: CSARGRSAYNQPQHF. CDR3 bases: TGCAGTGCTAGGGGGAGGTCAGCTTACAATCAGCCCCAGCATTTT.

In its sample, this clonotype was seen many times. The CDR3 DNA is TGCAGCGTGCTAGACAACTATGGCTACACCTTC. Residues: CSVLDNYGYTF. This rearrangement joins TRBV29-1 to TRBJ1-2; D unclear. Trimming left V 6 bases short and J 2 bases short, with 7 bases between. The germline CDR1 and CDR2 sequences are SQVTM and ANQGSEA. CDR3 length equals 11 residues.

Remarks on this clonotype: With a much larger clone just one base away, this may be a read error. The chain employs TRBV11-2 and TRBJ2-5; D may be TRBD2 (6 bases). This CDR3 region has 14 residues. Germline CDR1 is SGHAT and CDR2 is FQNNGV. CDR3 protein: CAGSLVTGEETQYF. The CDR3, as DNA: TGTGCCGGCAGCTTAGTAACGGGGGAAGAGACCCAGTACTTC.

This clonotype was seen more than once but under ten times. V is TRBV7-9 and J is TRBJ1-6; D unclear. Trimming removed 4 bases at V and 14 bases at J, with 21 bases between. This CDR3 contains 15 residues. Germline V gene lookup returns CDR1 SEHNR and CDR2 FQNEAQ (reference sequence). The DNA for the CDR3 is TGTGCCAGCAGCTCGAGCGGGTCCCCCGTTCTAACCCTCCACTTT. It is translated as CASSSSGSPVLTLHF.

V is TRBV7-9 and J is TRBJ1-6, with unresolved D. Germline V gene sequence: CDR1 SEHNR, CDR2 FQNEAQ (reference sequence). There are 12 residues in the CDR3. V dropped 7 bases and J dropped 10 bases, with 11 bases sitting between them. In nucleotides, the CDR3 is TGTGCCAGCACCCTAGCGGGCTCACCCCTCCACTTT. It encodes CASTLAGSPLHF.

This clonotype has only a few counts. The rearrangement joins TRBV5-1 to TRBJ2-1; 7 positions agree with TRBD2. CDR3 length: 16 amino acids. Trimming removed 2 bases from V and 0 bases from J; junction bases left unmatched: 5. Germline V gives CDR1 SGHRS, CDR2 YFSETQ. This CDR3 reads CASSLLASGSYNEQFF. CDR3 nucleotide sequence: TGCGCCAGCAGCTTATTGGCTAGCGGCTCCTACAATGAGCAGTTCTTC.

There are many counts of this clonotype. The chain links TRBV12-3 or TRBV12-4 to TRBJ1-6, with TRBD1 identical over 7 bases. Trimming removed 6 bases from V and 7 bases from J; junction bases left unmatched: 18. The CDR3 contains 18 residues. The chain's CDR3 is CASSPNRQGRGINSPLHF. CDR3 nucleotide sequence: TGTGCCAGCAGCCCGAATAGACAGGGAAGGGGTATCAATTCACCCCTCCACTTT.

On this clonotype itself: The junction departs from the called germline gene at one end, perhaps through a read error. V and J are TRBV9 and TRBJ1-2, with TRBD1 as a possible D gene (5 bases). The length of the CDR3 is 15 residues. Germline values: CDR1 SGDLS, CDR2 YYNGEE. The CDR3 sequence: CARSVGVVRGYGYTF. The CDR3 DNA follows: TGTGCCCGCAGCGTAGGGGTGGTAAGGGGCTATGGCTACACCTTC.

This chain connects TRBV6-2 or TRBV6-3 to TRBJ1-2, with TRBD1 matching over 9 bases. Germline V gene lookup returns CDR1 MNHEY and CDR2 SVGEGT. This CDR3 is built from 17 residues. After removal of 4 bases from V and 0 bases from J, the junction contained 9 bases not matched to a gene. In DNA form, the CDR3 reads TGTGCCAGCAGTTTCGGGGACAGGGTTGGAGCTAACTATGGCTACACCTTC. This gives the protein CASSFGDRVGANYGYTF.

Concerning this clonotype: One end of the junction fails to match germline, which may point to a read error. This sequence joins TRBV3-1 and TRBJ1-2; 7 bases match TRBD1. Per germline, CDR1 LGHDT and CDR2 YNNKEL (reference sequence). CDR3 length equals 13 residues. This CDR3 reads CANSPRTGDGYTF. As DNA, the CDR3 is TGTGCCAACAGCCCCCGGACAGGCGATGGCTACACCTTC.

This chain links TRBV30 with TRBJ1-1; maybe TRBD1 (6 bases). This CDR3 contains 15 residues. V was cut by 5 bases and J by 1 base, with 17 bases left in between. The germline CDR1 and CDR2 sequences are GTSNPN and SVGIG (reference sequence). The chain's CDR3 is CAWGYLGQSNTEAFF. The CDR3 DNA reads TGTGCCTGGGGGTATTTAGGACAGTCGAACACTGAAGCTTTCTTT.

Comment on this clonotype: A much larger clone lies one base from this, so it may be a read error. The chain has TRBV7-9 and TRBJ1-5; no clear D gene. Per germline, CDR1 SEHNR and CDR2 FQNEAQ (reference sequence). This CDR3 contains 14 residues. CDR3 DNA sequence: TGTGTCAGCAGCTACCGGGATAGCAATCAGCCCCAGCATTTT. Translation: CVSSYRDSNQPQHF.

This clonotype was picked up a small number of times. One base away lies a much larger clone, so this may be a sequencing read error. The chain combines TRBV5-1 with TRBJ2-7; 10 bases are a match to TRBD2. The CDR3 extends over 14 amino acids. Germline V lookup: CDR1 SGHRS, CDR2 YFSETQ. The DNA of the CDR3 is TGTGCCAGCAGCTTAGGGACTAGCGCCTACGAGCAGTACTTC. It specifies CASSLGTSAYEQYF.

This clonotype has only a few counts. The chain joins TRBV7-2 to TRBJ1-1; TRBD1 matches 12 bases. Unmatched junction bases numbered 9, after V lost 3 bases and J lost 1 base. Per germline, CDR1 SGHTA and CDR2 FQGNSA. The length of the CDR3 is 18 residues. In nucleotides, the CDR3 is TGTGCCAGCAGCTTCGGGACAGGGGGCCTCGGGTCGAACACTGAAGCTTTCTTT. This codes for CASSFGTGGLGSNTEAFF.

A few counts support this clonotype. The chain combines TRBV28 with TRBJ1-2; D is possibly TRBD1 (6 bases). With 10 bases removed from V and 7 bases from J, the gap between germline ends came to 22 bases. CDR1 is MDHEN and CDR2 is SYDVKM in the germline V gene. The CDR3 has 14 residues. For the CDR3, the DNA is TGTGCCACCGTTAGGGAGGGGGAAGGTGGTGGCTACACCTTC. Translated: CATVREGEGGGYTF.

This clonotype has only a few counts. A single base separates this from a much larger clone, so it may be a read error. This chain links TRBV7-4 with TRBJ2-1; D is ambiguous. V lost 3 bases, J lost 6 bases, and 21 bases lay in between. Germline V gives CDR1 SGHVT, CDR2 SQSDAQ. This CDR3 has 17 residues. The CDR3 nucleotides read TGTGCCAGCAGCTTCTCATGGTGGCAGTGGGATTGCAATGAGCAGTTCTTC. Its protein product is CASSFSWWQWDCNEQFF.

The sample holds a few counts of this clonotype. Here the CDR3 reads CASSQQGAFGETQYF. DNA for the CDR3: TGTGCCAGCAGTCAACAGGGGGCTTTTGGGGAGACCCAGTACTTC. The rearrangement joins TRBV12-3 or TRBV12-4 to TRBJ2-5; the match to TRBD1 covers 9 bases. The length of the CDR3 is 15 residues. V was pared by 5 bases and J by 5 bases, with 9 bases of the junction left unmatched.

CDR3 DNA sequence: TGTGCCAGCACCGGACGGTCAGGCCAGGAAAAACTGTTTTTT. This codes for CASTGRSGQEKLFF. The V gene is TRBV2, the J gene TRBJ1-4, with unresolved D. Trimming stripped 7 bases from V and 8 bases from J, with 17 bases between. Germline CDR1 and CDR2: SNHLY and FYNNEI. The CDR3 spans 14 residues.

V usage is TRBV3-1 and J usage is TRBJ2-2; no clear D gene. The CDR3 spans 12 residues. Per the germline V gene, CDR1 is LGHDT and CDR2 is YNNKEL (reference sequence). The V end lost 6 bases, the J end lost 7 bases, and 9 bases lay between the germline ends. The CDR3 bases are TGTGCCAGCAGACCAGAGAACGGGGAGCTGTTTTTT. It encodes CASRPENGELFF. Full variable domain (missing parts from reference TRBV3-1 and TRBJ2-2): DTAVSQTPKYLVTQMGNDKSIKCEQNLGHDTMYWYKQDSKKFLKIMFSYNNKELIINETVPNRFSPKSPDKAHLNLHINSLELGDSAVYFCASRPENGELFFGEGSRLTVL.

This clonotype has more than one count but fewer than ten. The V call is TRBV7-8, the J call TRBJ2-7, with D perhaps TRBD1 (5 bases). V lost 5 bases and J 7 bases, leaving 24 bases between the germline ends. Germline V lookup: CDR1 SGHVS, CDR2 FQNEAQ. The CDR3 runs 16 residues. The DNA for the CDR3 is TGTGCCAGCAGCCCCCCTGACAGCTGGAGCTACAATGAGCAGTACTTC. Its protein product is CASSPPDSWSYNEQYF.

This clonotype has at least ten counts. V gene TRBV6-1 combines with J gene TRBJ2-1, with TRBD1 identical over 7 bases. Germline lookup yields CDR1 MNHNS and CDR2 SASEGT. V trimming: 1 base; J trimming: 4 bases; junction bases outside the gene matches: 7. The CDR3 runs to 16 residues. CDR3 in DNA: TGTGCCAGCAGTGAAGTTGGGACAGCAATTTACAATGAGCAGTTCTTC. Its translation: CASSEVGTAIYNEQFF.

As to this clonotype: A much larger clone lies one base from this, so it may be a read error. The V gene is TRBV7-2, the J gene TRBJ1-2; D might be TRBD1 (6 bases). This CDR3 region has 15 residues. CDR1 and CDR2 from the germline V gene are SGHTA and FQGNSA. Trimming cost V 2 bases and J 5 bases, with 15 bases left between them. CDR3 DNA sequence: TGTGCCAGCAGCTTAATCCAGGACAGCTATTATGGCTACACCTTC. This sequence encodes CASSLIQDSYYGYTF.

The V gene is TRBV12-3 or TRBV12-4, the J gene TRBJ2-7; 8 bases are a match to TRBD1. Trimming removed 1 base from V and 5 bases from J; junction bases left unmatched: 4. CDR3 size: 14 residues. The CDR3 reads CASSLVAGGNEQYF. The CDR3 DNA is TGTGCCAGCAGTTTAGTCGCAGGGGGCAACGAGCAGTACTTC.

The V and J genes are TRBV5-1 and TRBJ1-1, with D uncertain. The germline V gene has CDR1 SGHRS and CDR2 YFSETQ. V was pared by 4 bases and J by 3 bases, with 13 bases between. CDR3 size: 14 residues. Here the CDR3 DNA reads TGCGCCAGCAGCCCCGGACGTCAGGACACTGAAGCTTTCTTT. This translates into CASSPGRQDTEAFF.

This clonotype has ten or more counts. This chain joins TRBV29-1 and TRBJ2-7, with D possibly being TRBD1 (7 bases). V lost 0 bases and J lost 3, with 15 bases in between. Germline V lookup: CDR1 SQVTM, CDR2 ANQGSEA. This CDR3 spans 15 amino acids. CDR3 in DNA: TGCAGCGTTGAAGATGTGACAGGGACTCGCTACGAGCAGTACTTC. Residues: CSVEDVTGTRYEQYF.

This clonotype was observed a single time. The CDR3 protein is CASSSRGLAPRELFF. The CDR3 nucleotides read TGTGCCAGCAGTTCCCGGGGACTGGCGCCCCGGGAGCTGTTTTTT. V usage is TRBV12-3 or TRBV12-4 and J usage is TRBJ2-2; TRBD2 might be the D (6 bases). V lost 4 bases and J lost 9, with 18 bases in between. CDR3 length equals 15 residues.

The J gene is TRBJ1-1, the V gene TRBV28; the match to TRBD1 covers 7 bases. The V and J ends lost 5 bases and 8 bases, in that order; junction bases with no gene match: 5. The CDR3 has 12 amino acids. The germline gives CDR1 MDHEN, CDR2 SYDVKM. The CDR3 spells CASSPLQGEAFF. CDR3 in DNA: TGTGCCAGCAGTCCCCTACAGGGGGAAGCTTTCTTT.